These 28 T cell receptor beta chains came from one sample sequenced in a study of T cells in Graves' hyperthyroidism and ophthalmopathy. TCR beta CDR3 region amplification was performed from RNA transcripts. With the HTBI primer set, the TCR CDR3 went through a first round of RT-PCR. TCRdb processed the multiplex PCR reads anew with MiXCR; each CDR3 protein has one entry. The sample includes fewer than 250,000 distinct CDR3 sequences, approximately 23% of them seen just once. The sample taken for sequencing was blood. The receptors originated from a woman aged 35 to 49 with Graves' ophthalmopathy.

This clonotype was found many times. This CDR3 is CAIRETSGRPTEQYF. The CDR3 DNA sequence: TGTGCCATCAGGGAAACTAGCGGGAGGCCTACCGAGCAGTACTTC. This sequence joins TRBV10-3 and TRBJ2-7; 12 nucleotides agree with TRBD2. The germline V gene has CDR1 ENHRY and CDR2 SYGVKD. The CDR3 spans 15 residues. V trimming: 6 bases; J trimming: 6 bases; junction bases outside the gene matches: 9.

Ten or more counts support this clonotype. The V gene is TRBV28, the J gene TRBJ2-7; 13 bases are shared with TRBD2. V was clipped by 6 bases and J by 4 bases; unmatched bases: 6. This CDR3 comprises 15 residues. Germline V gene sequence: CDR1 MDHEN, CDR2 SYDVKM. The CDR3 loop reads CASRYGLAGVYEQYF. DNA for the CDR3: TGTGCCAGCAGATATGGACTAGCGGGAGTTTACGAGCAGTACTTC.

With respect to this clonotype: A much more abundant neighbour one base away suggests this may be a read error. The V and J genes are TRBV12-3 or TRBV12-4 and TRBJ2-7; TRBD1 might be the D (5 bases). V lost 3 bases, J lost 0 bases, and 15 bases lay in between. This CDR3 is built from 16 residues. The CDR3 region is CASSLWGVLNSYEQYF. CDR3 DNA sequence: TGTGCCAGCAGTTTGTGGGGCGTTTTGAACTCCTACGAGCAGTACTTC.

This clonotype was seen a few times. An end of the junction differs from the germline gene, which may be a read error. The chain joins TRBV2 to TRBJ2-7, with a tentative D call TRBD1 (6 bases). Germline CDR1 reads SNHLY; CDR2 reads FYNNEI. The CDR3 spans 13 residues. CDR3: CASGQDSTYEQSF. CDR3 sequence (DNA): TGTGCCAGCGGGCAGGACAGCACCTACGAGCAGTCCTTC. Full variable domain (missing parts from reference TRBV2 and TRBJ2-7): EPEVTQTPSHQVTQMGQEVILRCVPISNHLYFYWYRQILGQKVEFLVSFYNNEISEKSEIFDDQFSVERPDGSNFTLKIRSTKLEDSAMYFCASGQDSTYEQSFGPGTRLTVT.

This clonotype was detected ten times or more. CDR3 DNA: TGTGCCAGCAGCCGGAATAGCGGGAGGGCCTGGGGTGAGCAGTACTTC. Translating gives CASSRNSGRAWGEQYF. V usage is TRBV2 and J usage is TRBJ2-7, with 11 bases identical to TRBD2. Trimming removed 6 bases from V and 7 bases from J; junction bases left unmatched: 14. Per the germline V gene, CDR1 is SNHLY and CDR2 is FYNNEI. The CDR3 covers 16 residues.

The chain uses TRBV6-1 and TRBJ2-7; D may be TRBD1 (5 bases). The CDR3 consists of 13 residues. Germline CDR1 and CDR2: MNHNS and SASEGT. V lost 3 bases and J lost 3, with 9 bases in between. CDR3 in amino acids: CASSDITGYEQYF. CDR3 sequence (DNA): TGTGCCAGCAGTGACATCACAGGCTACGAGCAGTACTTC.

This clonotype was counted ten times or more. The rearrangement links TRBV28 to TRBJ1-1; no definite D call. The ends were cut back, 9 bases at V and 1 base at J, with 18 bases in the middle. In germline, CDR1 is MDHEN, CDR2 SYDVKM. The CDR3 contains 15 residues. The CDR3 DNA reads as TGTGCCAGACCAGTTTATAGGGTGGGGAACACTGAAGCTTTCTTT. Its protein is CARPVYRVGNTEAFF.

The gene calls are TRBV20-1 and TRBJ2-6; the D gene is possibly TRBD1 (6 bases). V was trimmed by 0 bases and J by 1 base, leaving 13 bases between them. This CDR3 is built from 17 residues. The V gene's germline CDR1 is DFQATT and CDR2 SNEGSKA (reference sequence). The CDR3 sequence is CSARDDRTASGANVLTF. As DNA, the CDR3 is TGCAGTGCTAGAGATGACAGGACGGCGTCTGGGGCCAACGTCCTGACTTTC.

This clonotype was seen a handful of times. The V and J genes are TRBV20-1 and TRBJ1-2, with TRBD1 matching over 8 bases. The CDR3 has 10 residues. The germline V gene has CDR1 DFQATT and CDR2 SNEGSKA (reference sequence). V shed 5 bases and J 8 bases; nucleotides not matched to a gene: 1. In nucleotides, the CDR3 is TGCAGTGCTGGACAGGGAGGCTACACCTTC. Protein product: CSAGQGGYTF.

This clonotype was detected ten times or more. The genes are TRBV6-5 and TRBJ2-7; D is unresolved. The CDR3 spans 11 residues. V was trimmed by 5 bases and J by 3 bases, leaving 5 bases between them. Germline V gives CDR1 MNHEY, CDR2 SVGAGI. Here the CDR3 DNA reads TGTGCCAGCAGTAACCACTACGAGCAGTACTTC. It encodes CASSNHYEQYF.

This clonotype has ten or more counts. The chain recombines TRBV7-9 with TRBJ1-1, with D hard to call. V was pared by 7 bases and J by 1 base, with 10 bases between. Germline V gene sequence: CDR1 SEHNR, CDR2 FQNEAQ (reference sequence). The CDR3 covers 13 residues. CDR3 DNA: TGTGCCAGCACCAGGACGGAGAACACTGAAGCTTTCTTT. Translation: CASTRTENTEAFF.

This chain joins TRBV6-4 and TRBJ1-1, with 9 bases that match TRBD1. With V trimmed by 6 bases and J by 11 bases, 13 bases remained unmatched. Germline V CDR1 and CDR2: MRHNA, SNTAGT. This CDR3 comprises 14 residues. Here the CDR3 DNA reads TGTGCCAGCAGCCCGTCCCCGGGACAGGGTTACGCTTTCTTT. It specifies CASSPSPGQGYAFF.

Ten or more counts support this clonotype. The CDR3 bases are TGTGCCAGCAAGCTACAGGGGGGAAGGTACGAGCAGTACTTC. Encoded protein: CASKLQGGRYEQYF. V usage is TRBV28 and J usage is TRBJ2-7, with TRBD1 matching over 8 bases. V was pared by 7 bases and J by 4 bases, with 9 bases of the junction left unmatched. Germline CDR1 reads MDHEN; CDR2 reads SYDVKM. This CDR3 has 14 residues.

This chain joins TRBV5-1 and TRBJ2-5; the D gene is possibly TRBD2 (6 bases). V was pared by 6 bases and J by 10 bases, with 22 bases between. This CDR3 contains 14 residues. CDR1 is SGHRS, CDR2 YFSETQ, per germline. CDR3 in amino acids: CASKGTPRMGGQYF. The CDR3 DNA reads as TGCGCCAGCAAAGGGACTCCCAGGATGGGGGGCCAGTACTTC.

This clonotype came up many times. J is TRBJ2-7 and V is TRBV20-1; TRBD1 matches 8 bases. This CDR3 spans 14 amino acids. J lost 0 bases, V lost 3 bases, and 4 bases had no gene match. Germline CDR1 reads DFQATT; CDR2 reads SNEGSKA (reference sequence). The CDR3 sequence: CSASGQGSSYEQYF. DNA of the CDR3: TGCAGTGCTAGTGGACAGGGAAGCTCCTACGAGCAGTACTTC.

The table lists this clonotype with many counts. The J gene is TRBJ1-2, the V gene TRBV6-5; D call uncertain. Germline V lookup: CDR1 MNHEY, CDR2 SVGAGI. Trimming removed 2 bases at V and 6 bases at J, with 10 bases between. The CDR3 is made up of 13 amino acids. This CDR3 is CASSYGSLDGYTF. As DNA, the CDR3 is TGTGCCAGCAGTTACGGGTCGCTCGATGGCTACACCTTC.

This clonotype was recorded many times. The J gene is TRBJ2-2, the V gene TRBV28; the match to TRBD1 covers 8 bases. V was clipped by 7 bases and J by 5 bases; unmatched bases: 3. The CDR3 runs to 13 residues. Germline CDR1 MDHEN, CDR2 SYDVKM. DNA for the CDR3: TGTGCCAGCAAAACAGGGGGAACCGGGGAGCTGTTTTTT. Its protein product is CASKTGGTGELFF.

In this sample, this clonotype turned up many times. The rearrangement links TRBV20-1 to TRBJ1-1; D gene uncertain. Trimming removed 8 bases at V and 4 bases at J, with 11 bases between. The germline V gene encodes CDR1 DFQATT and CDR2 SNEGSKA (reference sequence). CDR3 size: 11 residues. The DNA of the CDR3 is TGCAGTAATCCGGGAATCACTGAAGCTTTCTTT. This codes for CSNPGITEAFF.

This clonotype was found many times. J is TRBJ1-1 and V is TRBV7-2, with 7 bases aligning to TRBD1. The length of the CDR3 is 14 residues. V dropped 5 bases and J dropped 4; count of bases not matched to a gene: 7. Germline V gene data show CDR1 as SGHTA and CDR2 as FQGNSA. CDR3 residues: CASSGRGQTTEAFF. Here the CDR3 DNA reads TGTGCCAGCAGCGGGCGGGGACAGACCACTGAAGCTTTCTTT.

This clonotype was seen many times. V and J are TRBV15 and TRBJ1-2; D is unclear. This CDR3 is built from 13 residues. Germline assignment: CDR1 LNHNV and CDR2 YYDKDF (reference sequence). Trimming pared 1 base from V and 7 bases from J, leaving 10 bases between. The CDR3 sequence: CATSRGMVSGYTF. For the CDR3, the DNA is TGTGCCACCAGCAGAGGGATGGTGAGTGGCTACACCTTC.

This clonotype was counted many times. The rearrangement links TRBV3-1 to TRBJ2-5, with 9 bases aligning to TRBD2. V lost 4 bases to trimming and J lost 5 bases; unmatched junction nucleotides: 8. The CDR3 totals 15 residues. Germline V CDR1 and CDR2: LGHDT, YNNKEL (reference sequence). CDR3 DNA sequence: TGTGCCAGCAGCCCTAGCGGGATGGTGTCGGAGACCCAGTACTTC. This gives the protein CASSPSGMVSETQYF.

The sample holds many counts of this clonotype. The J gene is TRBJ2-7, the V gene TRBV7-9; no clear D gene. The CDR3 extends over 13 amino acids. Trimming shortened V by 5 bases and J by 4 bases, and 12 bases separated the two germline ends. CDR1 SEHNR and CDR2 FQNEAQ come from the germline V gene (reference sequence). CDR3 region: CASSPDGDYEQYF. The CDR3 DNA follows: TGTGCCAGCAGCCCCGACGGAGATTACGAGCAGTACTTC. Full variable domain (missing parts from reference TRBV7-9 and TRBJ2-7): DTGVSQNPRHKITKRGQNVTFRCDPISEHNRLYWYRQTLGQGPEFLTYFQNEAQLEKSRLLSDRFSAERPKGSFSTLEIQRTEQGDSAMYLCASSPDGDYEQYFGPGTRLTVT.

Note on this clonotype: The junction differs from germline at one of its ends, possibly a read error. The J gene is TRBJ1-2, the V gene TRBV6-1; no firm D call. The CDR3 contains 12 residues. Germline assignment: CDR1 MNHNS and CDR2 SASEGT. The CDR3 protein is CASNEGNYGYTF. CDR3 sequence (DNA): TGTGCCAGCAATGAAGGCAACTATGGCTACACCTTC.

This clonotype appeared many times. This rearrangement joins TRBV24-1 to TRBJ2-2; D is unclear. From germline, CDR1 is KGHDR and CDR2 SFDVKD. V lost 6 bases to trimming and J lost 6 bases, with 7 bases between them. This CDR3 is built from 12 residues. The DNA of the CDR3 is TGTGCCACCAGTCTCCTAGCCGGGGAGCTGTTTTTT. Encoded protein: CATSLLAGELFF.

This clonotype was recorded many times. The chain links TRBV5-1 to TRBJ1-1; D gene unclear. Per the germline V gene, CDR1 is SGHRS and CDR2 is YFSETQ. Between the trimmed V and J ends, which lost 0 bases and 5 bases, there was a span of 11 bases. This CDR3 is built from 14 residues. CDR3 sequence (DNA): TGCGCCAGCAGCTTGGGGGGTCTTATGACTGAAGCTTTCTTT. Translated, it gives CASSLGGLMTEAFF.

The chain carries TRBV6-5 and TRBJ1-1; possibly TRBD1 for D (6 bases). Germline assignment: CDR1 MNHEY and CDR2 SVGAGI. This CDR3 is 16 amino acids long. Trimming cost V 2 bases and J 4 bases, with 17 bases left between them. The CDR3 bases are TGTGCCAGCAGTTACAGAACAGGGCCCAGAGGCACTGAAGCTTTCTTT. This gives the protein CASSYRTGPRGTEAFF.

This clonotype appeared a few times. A read error may produce the germline difference seen at one junction end. The chain joins TRBV20-1 to TRBJ1-2; 7 bases match TRBD1. The CDR3 sequence is 11 residues long. The germline CDR1 and CDR2 sequences are DFQATT and SNEGSKA (reference sequence). Here the CDR3 DNA reads TGCATGCAAGGGGGCTCGAAAGGCTACAACTTC. It specifies CMQGGSKGYNF.

The chain is built from TRBV20-1 and TRBJ1-2, with a possible D match to TRBD1 (5 bases). This CDR3 is 15 amino acids long. V lost 2 bases and J 4 bases, leaving 17 bases between the germline ends. Germline assignment: CDR1 DFQATT and CDR2 SNEGSKA (reference sequence). CDR3 sequence reads: CSARLGAVLGYGYTF. The CDR3 DNA follows: TGCAGTGCTAGACTCGGGGCAGTTCTTGGCTATGGCTACACCTTC.